This TCR beta chain is drawn from a study of response to subunit inactivated influenza vaccine. TCRdb re-derived calls from the RT-PCR reads in MiXCR, one entry per CDR3 protein. The profile shows more than 600,000 distinct CDR3 sequences, 15% to 20% of them singletons. Study-level findings and limits: A suggestion made by the authors is that each seasonal influenza vaccination recruits few new T cells.

This CDR3 has 13 residues. CDR1 and CDR2 (germline): MDHEN, SYDVKM. About this clonotype itself: Its antigen is not identified. An end of the junction does not agree with germline; a read error may underlie this.

Sample: PBMCs from blood, taken less than 6 days after vaccination. The receptor was derived from a man over 45 who received an inactivated influenza vaccine. The chain employs TRBV28 and TRBJ2-7; tentatively, D is TRBD2 (5 bases). CDR3 in amino acids: CVSSLRDPYEQYF. The CDR3 coding sequence is TGTGTCAGCAGTTTGAGGGATCCCTACGAGCAGTACTTC.